The 13 T cell receptor beta chains given below trace back to one sample, sequenced in a study of T cell repertoires in cytomegalovirus infection. TCRdb re-derived calls from the reads in MiXCR, one entry per CDR3 protein. This table has 150,000 to 200,000 distinct CDR3 sequences, roughly 28% appearing once. The sample comprised PBMCs. The receptor source for this set is a human donor in good health (CMV status not recorded). Some clones in this sample may be carry-over from other donors' samples.

The genes are TRBV29-1 and TRBJ1-6; 9 bases agree with TRBD1. J was trimmed by 10 bases and V by 7 bases; bases with no gene match: 8. Germline V gene sequence: CDR1 SQVTM, CDR2 ANQGSEA. The CDR3 consists of 13 residues. CDR3 coding DNA: TGCAGCGCCGTACAGGGACAGGGCTCACCCCTCCACTTT. Its translation: CSAVQGQGSPLHF.

The chain uses TRBV18 and TRBJ2-6, with D uncertain. CDR1 and CDR2 from the germline V gene are KGHSH and LQKENI. The V end lost 3 bases, the J end lost 0 bases, and 18 bases lay between the germline ends. The CDR3 is 19 residues long. The CDR3 sequence is CASSPLRGTFVSGANVLTF. DNA of the CDR3: TGTGCCAGCTCACCGTTGAGAGGTACCTTTGTCTCTGGGGCCAACGTCCTGACTTTC.

This clonotype was counted a few times. V and J are TRBV7-9 and TRBJ2-7, with unresolved D. Germline CDR1 reads SEHNR; CDR2 reads FQNEAQ (reference sequence). The CDR3 is 14 residues long. Trimming removed 1 base from V and 5 bases from J, with 12 bases in between. CDR3 nucleotides: TGTGCCAGCAGCTTAGTCGCAGCCACTGACGAGCAGTACTTC. Translated: CASSLVAATDEQYF. The whole variable domain, filled in from reference TRBV7-9 and TRBJ2-7, reads DTGVSQNPRHKITKRGQNVTFRCDPISEHNRLYWYRQTLGQGPEFLTYFQNEAQLEKSRLLSDRFSAERPKGSFSTLEIQRTEQGDSAMYLCASSLVAATDEQYFGPGTRLTVT.

V gene TRBV12-3 or TRBV12-4 combines with J gene TRBJ1-1; 7 bases map to TRBD1. With V trimmed by 5 bases and J by 5 bases, 8 bases remained unmatched. This CDR3 spans 14 amino acids. CDR3 loop: CASSPETGRTEAFF. Written as DNA, the CDR3 is TGTGCCAGCAGTCCCGAGACAGGGCGGACTGAAGCTTTCTTT.

This clonotype occurred a few times. The V and J genes are TRBV12-3 or TRBV12-4 and TRBJ2-1, with 7 bases matching TRBD1. The CDR3 runs 18 residues. Trimming removed 7 bases from V and 0 bases from J; junction bases left unmatched: 15. This CDR3 is CASTLGQAPTSSYNEQFF. CDR3 nucleotides: TGTGCCAGCACCCTAGGACAGGCCCCGACGAGCTCCTACAATGAGCAGTTCTTC.

The CDR3 is CASSYQTRGETQYF. The CDR3 DNA reads as TGTGCCAGCAGTTACCAGACTAGGGGAGAGACCCAGTACTTC. The chain combines TRBV6-6 with TRBJ2-5; D might be TRBD2 (6 bases). The V end lost 2 bases, the J end lost 4 bases, and 11 bases lay between the germline ends. Germline V gives CDR1 MNHNY, CDR2 SVGAGI (reference sequence). This CDR3 spans 14 amino acids.

The chain links TRBV12-3 or TRBV12-4 to TRBJ2-1; D remains unclear. V lost 6 bases and J lost 7, with 13 bases in between. The CDR3 runs 13 residues. The CDR3 protein is CASSRATANEQFF. The CDR3 DNA follows: TGTGCCAGCAGCCGAGCTACCGCTAATGAGCAGTTCTTC.

This clonotype was seen just once. This sequence joins TRBV20-1 and TRBJ1-6; D gene uncertain. V lost 3 bases and J lost 7, with 10 bases in between. Per the germline V gene, CDR1 is DFQATT and CDR2 is SNEGSKA (reference sequence). CDR3 length: 13 residues. The DNA of the CDR3 is TGCAGTGCTAGGGCGAACTTGAATTCACCCCTCCACTTT. Amino acids: CSARANLNSPLHF.

This clonotype came up a few times. The chain carries TRBV7-2 and TRBJ2-2, with 10 bases matching TRBD1. CDR1 and CDR2 (germline): SGHTA, FQGNSA. Trimming cost V 5 bases and J 7 bases; bases outside gene matches: 10. CDR3 length: 16 amino acids. As DNA, the CDR3 is TGTGCCAGCAGCATCAAGGACAGGGGGGAGGTCGGGGAGCTGTTTTTT. Protein product: CASSIKDRGEVGELFF.

The gene calls are TRBV18 and TRBJ2-3, with 8 bases lining up with TRBD1. The germline V gene encodes CDR1 KGHSH and CDR2 LQKENI. Unmatched junction bases numbered 6, after V lost 6 bases and J lost 4 bases. CDR3 size: 14 residues. CDR3 DNA sequence: TGTGCCAGCTCCCCGACAGGGGCGGCAGATACGCAGTATTTT. Residues: CASSPTGAADTQYF.

Ten or more counts support this clonotype. This chain links TRBV7-2 with TRBJ2-1, with D possibly TRBD1 on 5 matching bases. Between the trimmed V and J ends, which lost 7 bases and 0 bases, there was a span of 10 bases. In germline, CDR1 is SGHTA, CDR2 FQGNSA. The CDR3 has 14 residues. The chain's CDR3 is CASTQGHSYNEQFF. CDR3 sequence (DNA): TGTGCCAGCACCCAAGGACACTCCTACAATGAGCAGTTCTTC.

The genes are TRBV2 and TRBJ2-5; perhaps TRBD2 as D (7 bases). The CDR3 extends over 16 amino acids. V lost 6 bases, J lost 2 bases, and 19 bases lay in between. The V gene's germline CDR1 is SNHLY and CDR2 FYNNEI. The CDR3 DNA is TGTGCCAGCAGGACCACTGGCGGGGGCAATCAAGAGACCCAGTACTTC. Encoded protein: CASRTTGGGNQETQYF.

V gene TRBV19 combines with J gene TRBJ1-6; a possible D gene is TRBD1 (5 bases). This CDR3 spans 15 amino acids. The germline V gene encodes CDR1 LNHDA and CDR2 SQIVND (reference sequence). With 5 bases removed from V and 4 bases from J, the gap between germline ends came to 12 bases. Written as DNA, the CDR3 is TGTGCCAGTAGTGATACAGGAGATTATAATTCACCCCTCCACTTT. Translating gives CASSDTGDYNSPLHF.